This T cell receptor (beta chain) was identified during a study of cytomegalovirus exposure and HLA in healthy donors. Study overall: HLA-typed donors were the source of about 81 million unique TCRs held in an early data release. Findings of the study overall: Overall, approximately 150 TCR beta chains were annotated as cytomegalovirus-associated. Highly shared sequence variants in one cluster were likely a sequencing artifact.

In its sample, this clone was seen a few times. Its matching antigen is unknown. Nominally healthy donors were sampled, though unrecorded immune exposures were likely. The CDR3 length is 15 residues. The V segment lost 4 bases and the J segment 4 bases; nucleotides outside the gene matches: 10. Germline V lookup: CDR1 SQVTM, CDR2 ANQGSEA. Both 60 Vbeta primers and 13 Jbeta primers went into the PCR. The data were produced by immunoSEQ multiplex PCR, yet TCRdb's version contains in-frame clones alone and is incomplete. The table has about 140,000 clones, about 75% seen once. Sequencing was carried out using PBMCs. The chain combines TRBV29-1 with TRBJ1-1; 9 bases match TRBD1. The sequence was collected from a woman aged 30 to 39 in good health and CMV-seronegative. CDR3 amino acids: CSVGSLRTGATEAFF. CDR3 DNA sequence: TGCAGCGTTGGTTCGCTCCGGACAGGGGCCACTGAAGCTTTCTTT.